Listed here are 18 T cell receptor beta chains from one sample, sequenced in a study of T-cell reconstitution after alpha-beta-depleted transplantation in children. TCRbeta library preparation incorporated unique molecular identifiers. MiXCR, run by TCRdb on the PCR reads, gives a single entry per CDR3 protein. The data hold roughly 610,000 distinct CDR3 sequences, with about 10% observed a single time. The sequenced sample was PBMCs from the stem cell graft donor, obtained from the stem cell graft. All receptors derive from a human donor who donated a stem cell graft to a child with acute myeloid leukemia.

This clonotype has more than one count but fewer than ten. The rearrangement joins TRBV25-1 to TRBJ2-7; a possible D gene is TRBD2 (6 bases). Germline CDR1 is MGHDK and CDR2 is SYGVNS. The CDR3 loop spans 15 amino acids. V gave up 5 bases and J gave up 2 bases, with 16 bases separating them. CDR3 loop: CASSTRLGLTYEQYF. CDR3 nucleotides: TGTGCCAGCAGTACCCGACTAGGACTTACCTACGAGCAGTACTTC.

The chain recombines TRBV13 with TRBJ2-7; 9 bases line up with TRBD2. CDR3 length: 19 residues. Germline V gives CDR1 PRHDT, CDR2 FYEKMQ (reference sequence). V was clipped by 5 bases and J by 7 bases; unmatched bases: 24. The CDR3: CASSPRLQGLAQYLREQYF. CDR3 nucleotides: TGTGCCAGCAGCCCCCGCCTCCAGGGACTAGCTCAATACTTACGAGAGCAGTACTTC.

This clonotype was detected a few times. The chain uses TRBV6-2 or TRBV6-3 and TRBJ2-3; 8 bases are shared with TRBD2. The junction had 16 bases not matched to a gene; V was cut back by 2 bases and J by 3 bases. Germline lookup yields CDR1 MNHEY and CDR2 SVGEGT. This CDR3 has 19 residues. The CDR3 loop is CASSYQPSEEREMTDTQYF. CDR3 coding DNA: TGTGCCAGCAGTTACCAACCCTCGGAGGAGCGGGAGATGACAGATACGCAGTATTTT.

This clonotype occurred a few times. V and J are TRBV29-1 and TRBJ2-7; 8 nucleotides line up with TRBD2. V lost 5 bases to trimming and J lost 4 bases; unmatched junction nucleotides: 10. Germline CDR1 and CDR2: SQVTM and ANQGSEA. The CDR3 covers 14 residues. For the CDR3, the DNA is TGCAGCGTTACGCTTGGCGGGAGGCGATACGAGCAGTACTTC. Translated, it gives CSVTLGGRRYEQYF.

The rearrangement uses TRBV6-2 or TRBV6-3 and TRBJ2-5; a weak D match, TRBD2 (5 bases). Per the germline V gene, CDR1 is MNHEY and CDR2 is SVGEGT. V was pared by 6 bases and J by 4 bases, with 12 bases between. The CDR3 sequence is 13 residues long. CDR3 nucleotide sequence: TGTGCCAGCAGACGGACTTTGGGAGAGACCCAGTACTTC. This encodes CASRRTLGETQYF.

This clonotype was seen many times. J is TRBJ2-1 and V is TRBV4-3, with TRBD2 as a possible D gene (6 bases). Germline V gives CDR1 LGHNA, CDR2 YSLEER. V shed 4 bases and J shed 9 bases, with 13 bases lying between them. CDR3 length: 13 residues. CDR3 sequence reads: CASSRTAAGEQFF. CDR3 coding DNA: TGCGCCAGCAGCCGGACCGCAGCGGGTGAGCAGTTCTTC.

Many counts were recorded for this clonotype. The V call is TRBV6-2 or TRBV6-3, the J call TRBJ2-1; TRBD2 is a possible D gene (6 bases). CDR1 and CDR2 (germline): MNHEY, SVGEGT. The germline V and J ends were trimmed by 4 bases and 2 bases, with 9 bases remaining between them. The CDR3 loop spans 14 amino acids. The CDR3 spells CASSWDSPYNEQFF. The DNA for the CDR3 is TGTGCCAGCAGTTGGGACTCTCCCTACAATGAGCAGTTCTTC.

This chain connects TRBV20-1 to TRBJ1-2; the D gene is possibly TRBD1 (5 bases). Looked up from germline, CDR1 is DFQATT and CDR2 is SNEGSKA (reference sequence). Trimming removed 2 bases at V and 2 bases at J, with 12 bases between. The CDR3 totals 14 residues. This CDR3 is CSARRRDLNYGYTF. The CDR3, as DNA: TGCAGTGCTAGACGGAGGGACTTAAACTATGGCTACACCTTC.

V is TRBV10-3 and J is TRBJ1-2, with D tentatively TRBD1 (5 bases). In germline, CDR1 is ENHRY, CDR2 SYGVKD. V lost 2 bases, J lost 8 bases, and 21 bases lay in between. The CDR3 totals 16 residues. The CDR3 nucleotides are TGTGCCATCAGTGAGATATCGTTCGGGGACTCCCCGGGCTACACCTTC. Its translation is CAISEISFGDSPGYTF.

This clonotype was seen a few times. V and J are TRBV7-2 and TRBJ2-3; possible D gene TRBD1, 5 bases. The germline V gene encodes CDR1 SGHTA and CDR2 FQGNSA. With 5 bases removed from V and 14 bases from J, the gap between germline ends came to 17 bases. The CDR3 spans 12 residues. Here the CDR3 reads CASSAPRAAPYF. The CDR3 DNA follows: TGTGCCAGCAGCGCACCCAGGGCGGCTCCGTATTTT.

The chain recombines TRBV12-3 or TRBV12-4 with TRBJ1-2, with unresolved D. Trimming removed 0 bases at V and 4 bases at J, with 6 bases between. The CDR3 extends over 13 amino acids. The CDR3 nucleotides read TGTGCCAGCAGTTTAGCAGGGATCTATGGCTACACCTTC. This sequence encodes CASSLAGIYGYTF.

Here the CDR3 reads CASRPPGHGSTDTQYF. Here the CDR3 DNA reads TGTGCCAGCAGGCCTCCGGGACACGGGAGCACAGATACGCAGTATTTT. V and J are TRBV2 and TRBJ2-3; perhaps TRBD1 as D (6 bases). Germline loops: CDR1 SNHLY, CDR2 FYNNEI. V was pared by 6 bases and J by 0 bases, with 16 bases between. This CDR3 is 16 amino acids long.

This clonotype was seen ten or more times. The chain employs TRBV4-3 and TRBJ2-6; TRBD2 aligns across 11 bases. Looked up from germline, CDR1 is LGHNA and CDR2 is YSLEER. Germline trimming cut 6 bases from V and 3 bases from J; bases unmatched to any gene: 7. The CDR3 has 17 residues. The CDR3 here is CASSSTSGRGGANVLTF. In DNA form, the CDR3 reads TGCGCCAGCAGTTCAACTAGCGGGAGAGGTGGGGCCAACGTCCTGACTTTC.

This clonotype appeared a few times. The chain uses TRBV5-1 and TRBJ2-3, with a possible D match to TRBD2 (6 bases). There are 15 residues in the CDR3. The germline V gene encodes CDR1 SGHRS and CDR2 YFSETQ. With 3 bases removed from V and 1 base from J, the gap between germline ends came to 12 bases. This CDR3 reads CASSSPTRRTDTQYF. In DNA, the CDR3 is TGCGCCAGCAGCTCCCCGACTAGACGCACAGATACGCAGTATTTT.

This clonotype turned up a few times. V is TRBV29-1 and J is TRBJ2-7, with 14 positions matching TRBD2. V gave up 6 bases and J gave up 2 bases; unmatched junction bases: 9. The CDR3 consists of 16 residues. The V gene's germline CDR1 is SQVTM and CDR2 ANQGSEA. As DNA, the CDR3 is TGCAGCGTAGGGACTAGCGGGAGATTGGTCCCCTACGAGCAGTACTTC. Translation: CSVGTSGRLVPYEQYF.

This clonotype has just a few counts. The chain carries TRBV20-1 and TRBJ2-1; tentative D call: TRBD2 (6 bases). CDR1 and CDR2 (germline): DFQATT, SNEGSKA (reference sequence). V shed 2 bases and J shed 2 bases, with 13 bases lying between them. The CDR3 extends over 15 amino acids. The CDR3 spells CSARTLASAYNEQFF. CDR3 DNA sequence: TGCAGTGCTAGAACGCTAGCGAGCGCCTACAATGAGCAGTTCTTC.

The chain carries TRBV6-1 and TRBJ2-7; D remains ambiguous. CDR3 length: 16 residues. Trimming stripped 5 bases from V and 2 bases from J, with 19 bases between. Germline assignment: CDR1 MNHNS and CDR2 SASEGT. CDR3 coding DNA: TGTGCCAGCAGTAGCTCCCCGGCGGTCTTACCCTACGAGCAGTACTTC. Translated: CASSSSPAVLPYEQYF.

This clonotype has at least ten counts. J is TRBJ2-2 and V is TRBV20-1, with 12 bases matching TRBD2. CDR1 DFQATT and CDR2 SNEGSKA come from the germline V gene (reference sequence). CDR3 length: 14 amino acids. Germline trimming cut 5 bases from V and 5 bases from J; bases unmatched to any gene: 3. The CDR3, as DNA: TGCAGTGCTCGGACTAGCGGGGAAACCGGGGAGCTGTTTTTT. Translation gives CSARTSGETGELFF.